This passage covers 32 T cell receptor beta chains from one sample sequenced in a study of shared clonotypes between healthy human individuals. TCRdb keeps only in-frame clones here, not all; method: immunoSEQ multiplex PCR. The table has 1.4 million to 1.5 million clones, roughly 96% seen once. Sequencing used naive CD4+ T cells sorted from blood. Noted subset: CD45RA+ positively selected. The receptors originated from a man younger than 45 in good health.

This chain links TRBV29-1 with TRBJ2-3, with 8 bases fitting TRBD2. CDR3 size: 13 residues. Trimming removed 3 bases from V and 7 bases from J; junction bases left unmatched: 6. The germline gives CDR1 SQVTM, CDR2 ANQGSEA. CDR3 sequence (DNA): TGCAGCGTTGAGGGGACTAGTCGAAATACGCAGTATTTT. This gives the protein CSVEGTSRNTQYF.

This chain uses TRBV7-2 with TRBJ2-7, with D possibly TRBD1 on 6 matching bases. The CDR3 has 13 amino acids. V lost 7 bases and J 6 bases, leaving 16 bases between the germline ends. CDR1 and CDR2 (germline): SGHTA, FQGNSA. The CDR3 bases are TGTGCCAGCACGGGGCCTGGGGGCCTCGAGCAGTACTTC. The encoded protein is CASTGPGGLEQYF.

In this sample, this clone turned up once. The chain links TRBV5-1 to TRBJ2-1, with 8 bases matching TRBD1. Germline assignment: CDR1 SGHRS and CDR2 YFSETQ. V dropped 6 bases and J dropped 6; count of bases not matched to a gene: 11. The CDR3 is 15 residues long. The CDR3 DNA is TGCGCCAGCACCGCCCAGGGACAGGCGAGCAATGAGCAGTTCTTC. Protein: CASTAQGQASNEQFF.

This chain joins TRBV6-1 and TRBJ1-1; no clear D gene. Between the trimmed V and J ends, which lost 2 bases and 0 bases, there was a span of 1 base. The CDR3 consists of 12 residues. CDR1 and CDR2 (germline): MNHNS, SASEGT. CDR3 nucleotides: TGTGCCAGCAGTGAAATGAACACTGAAGCTTTCTTT. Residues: CASSEMNTEAFF.

The CDR3 DNA is TGTGCCAGCAGTACCTTCAGGAACAAACGGCCCTACGAGCAGTACTTC. Protein product: CASSTFRNKRPYEQYF. The chain combines TRBV28 with TRBJ2-7; D gene ambiguous. This CDR3 is built from 16 residues. Trimming took 5 bases from V and 2 from J, leaving 19 bases between them. In germline, CDR1 is MDHEN, CDR2 SYDVKM.

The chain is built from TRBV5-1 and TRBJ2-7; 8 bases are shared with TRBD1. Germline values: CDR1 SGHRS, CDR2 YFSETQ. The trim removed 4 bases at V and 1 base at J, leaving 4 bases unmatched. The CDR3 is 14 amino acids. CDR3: CASSPTGVSYEQYF. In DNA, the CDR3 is TGCGCCAGCAGCCCGACAGGGGTTTCCTACGAGCAGTACTTC.

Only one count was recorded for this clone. This chain's CDR3 is CAWSITGANVLTF. In DNA, the CDR3 is TGTGCCTGGAGTATAACGGGGGCCAACGTCCTGACTTTC. The V and J genes are TRBV30 and TRBJ2-6; no clear D gene. Trimming removed 2 bases at V and 4 bases at J, with 6 bases between. The CDR3 has 13 residues. Germline values: CDR1 GTSNPN, CDR2 SVGIG (reference sequence).

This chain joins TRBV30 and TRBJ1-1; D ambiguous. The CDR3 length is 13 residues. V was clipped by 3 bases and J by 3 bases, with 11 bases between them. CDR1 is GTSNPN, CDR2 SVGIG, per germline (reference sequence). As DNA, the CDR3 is TGTGCCTGGAGAGATGCAGGAGACACTGAAGCTTTCTTT. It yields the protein CAWRDAGDTEAFF.

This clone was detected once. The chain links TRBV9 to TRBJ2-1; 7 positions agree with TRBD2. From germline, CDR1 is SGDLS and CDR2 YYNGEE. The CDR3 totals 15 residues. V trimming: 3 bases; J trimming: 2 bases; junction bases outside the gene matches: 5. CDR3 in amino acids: CASSGTSAAYNEQFF. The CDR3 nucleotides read TGTGCCAGCAGCGGAACTAGCGCCGCCTACAATGAGCAGTTCTTC.

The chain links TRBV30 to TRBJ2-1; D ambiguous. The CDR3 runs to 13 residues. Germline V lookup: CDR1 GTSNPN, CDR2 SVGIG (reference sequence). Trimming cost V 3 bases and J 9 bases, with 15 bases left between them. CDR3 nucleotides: TGTGCCTGGAGAACCACCGTTGCGCGTGAGCAGTTCTTC. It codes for CAWRTTVAREQFF.

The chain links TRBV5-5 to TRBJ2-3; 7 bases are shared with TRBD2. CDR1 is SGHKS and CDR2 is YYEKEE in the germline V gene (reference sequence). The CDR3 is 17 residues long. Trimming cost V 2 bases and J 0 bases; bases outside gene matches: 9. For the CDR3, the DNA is TGTGCCAGCAGCTTAAGCTGGGCTAGCGGTAGCACAGATACGCAGTATTTT. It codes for CASSLSWASGSTDTQYF.

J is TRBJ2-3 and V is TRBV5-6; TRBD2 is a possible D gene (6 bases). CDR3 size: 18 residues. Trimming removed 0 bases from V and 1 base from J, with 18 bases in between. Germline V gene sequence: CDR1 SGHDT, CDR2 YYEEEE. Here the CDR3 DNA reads TGTGCCAGCAGCTTGGTGGTCGCGGGGCTGGTGGGCACAGATACGCAGTATTTT. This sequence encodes CASSLVVAGLVGTDTQYF.

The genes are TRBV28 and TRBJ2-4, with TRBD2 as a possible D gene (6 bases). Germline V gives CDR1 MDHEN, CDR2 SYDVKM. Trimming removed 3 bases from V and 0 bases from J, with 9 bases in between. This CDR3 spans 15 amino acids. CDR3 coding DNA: TGTGCCAGCAGTTTGGAGGGAGGAGCCAAAAACATTCAGTACTTC. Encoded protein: CASSLEGGAKNIQYF.

CDR3 protein: CASSLIGGAGYNEQFF. The CDR3 nucleotides read TGCGCCAGCAGCTTAATAGGGGGGGCAGGCTACAATGAGCAGTTCTTC. The chain links TRBV5-1 to TRBJ2-1; perhaps TRBD2 as D (7 bases). V lost 2 bases and J 3 bases, leaving 15 bases between the germline ends. The germline CDR1 and CDR2 sequences are SGHRS and YFSETQ. This CDR3 is 16 amino acids long.

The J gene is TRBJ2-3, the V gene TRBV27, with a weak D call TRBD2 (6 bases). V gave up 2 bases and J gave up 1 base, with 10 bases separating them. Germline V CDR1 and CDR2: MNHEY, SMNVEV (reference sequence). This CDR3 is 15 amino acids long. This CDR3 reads CASSLRGIGTDTQYF. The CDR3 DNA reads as TGTGCCAGCAGTTTACGGGGGATCGGCACAGATACGCAGTATTTT.

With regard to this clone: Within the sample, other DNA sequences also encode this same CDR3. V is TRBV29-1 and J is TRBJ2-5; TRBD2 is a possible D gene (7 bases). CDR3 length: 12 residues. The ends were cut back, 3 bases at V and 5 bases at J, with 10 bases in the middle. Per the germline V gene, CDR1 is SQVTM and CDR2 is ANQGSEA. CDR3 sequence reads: CSVDGGLETQYF. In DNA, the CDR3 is TGCAGCGTTGACGGGGGGCTGGAGACCCAGTACTTC.

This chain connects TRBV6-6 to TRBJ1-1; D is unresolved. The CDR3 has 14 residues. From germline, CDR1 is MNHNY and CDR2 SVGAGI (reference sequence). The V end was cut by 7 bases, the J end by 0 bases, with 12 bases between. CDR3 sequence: CASTDGVVNTEAFF. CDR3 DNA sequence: TGTGCCAGCACCGACGGGGTCGTGAACACTGAAGCTTTCTTT.

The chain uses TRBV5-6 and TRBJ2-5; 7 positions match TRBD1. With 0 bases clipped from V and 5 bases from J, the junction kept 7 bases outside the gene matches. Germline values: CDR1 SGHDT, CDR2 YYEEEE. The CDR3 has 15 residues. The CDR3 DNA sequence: TGTGCCAGCAGCTTGGTTAGGGGGCTGGGTGAGACCCAGTACTTC. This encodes CASSLVRGLGETQYF.

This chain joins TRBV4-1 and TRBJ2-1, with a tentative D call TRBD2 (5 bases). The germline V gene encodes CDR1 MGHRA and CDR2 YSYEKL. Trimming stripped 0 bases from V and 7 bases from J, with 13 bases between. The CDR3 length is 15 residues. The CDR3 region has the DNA TGCGCCAGCAGCCAAGACACGGGAACGAGGAATGAGCAGTTCTTC. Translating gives CASSQDTGTRNEQFF.

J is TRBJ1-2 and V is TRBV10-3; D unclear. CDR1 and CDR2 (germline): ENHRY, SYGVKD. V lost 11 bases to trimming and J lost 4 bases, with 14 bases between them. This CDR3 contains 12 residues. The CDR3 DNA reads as TGTGCCGCCCATGATGGAGGCTATGGCTACACCTTC. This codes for CAAHDGGYGYTF.

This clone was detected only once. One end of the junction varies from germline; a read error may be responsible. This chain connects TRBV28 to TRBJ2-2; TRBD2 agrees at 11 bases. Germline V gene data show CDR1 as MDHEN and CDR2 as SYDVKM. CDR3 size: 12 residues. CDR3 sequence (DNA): TGTGCCAGCAGCGTTAGCGGGAGGGAGTTGTTTTTT. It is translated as CASSVSGRELFF.

Here the CDR3 reads CASSLPGGHEQYF. For the CDR3, the DNA is TGTGCCAGCAGCTTACCAGGGGGCCACGAGCAGTACTTC. The rearrangement links TRBV13 to TRBJ2-7, with 8 bases that match TRBD1. The germline CDR1 and CDR2 sequences are PRHDT and FYEKMQ (reference sequence). Trimming took 2 bases from V and 5 from J; bases not matched to a gene: 2. This CDR3 comprises 13 residues.

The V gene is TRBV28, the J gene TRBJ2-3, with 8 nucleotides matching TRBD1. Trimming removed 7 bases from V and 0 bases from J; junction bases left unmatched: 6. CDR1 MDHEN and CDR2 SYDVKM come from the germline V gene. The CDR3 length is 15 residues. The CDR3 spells CASTQGAFSTDTQYF. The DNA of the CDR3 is TGTGCCAGCACGCAGGGGGCCTTTAGCACAGATACGCAGTATTTT.

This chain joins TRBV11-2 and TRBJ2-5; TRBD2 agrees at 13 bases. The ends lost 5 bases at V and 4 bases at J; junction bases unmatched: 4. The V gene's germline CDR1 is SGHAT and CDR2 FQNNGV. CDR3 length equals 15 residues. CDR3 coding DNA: TGTGCCAGCAGCCGCAGACTAGCGGGAGGAGAGACCCAGTACTTC. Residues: CASSRRLAGGETQYF.

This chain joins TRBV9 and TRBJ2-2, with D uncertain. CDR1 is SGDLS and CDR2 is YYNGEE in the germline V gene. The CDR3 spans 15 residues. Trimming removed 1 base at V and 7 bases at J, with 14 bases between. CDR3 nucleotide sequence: TGTGCCAGCAGCGTACAGTCGGAGTTTCACGGGGAGCTGTTTTTT. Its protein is CASSVQSEFHGELFF.

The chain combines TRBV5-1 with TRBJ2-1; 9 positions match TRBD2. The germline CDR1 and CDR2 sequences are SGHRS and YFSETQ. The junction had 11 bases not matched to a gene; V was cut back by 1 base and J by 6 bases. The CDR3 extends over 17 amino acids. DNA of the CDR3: TGCGCCAGCAGCTTGCCTAGCGGGGTCCAAGGGGCCAATGAGCAGTTCTTC. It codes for CASSLPSGVQGANEQFF. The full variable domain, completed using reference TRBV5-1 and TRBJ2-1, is KAGVTQTPRYLIKTRGQQVTLSCSPISGHRSVSWYQQTPGQGLQFLFEYFSETQRNKGNFPGRFSGRQFSNSRSEMNVSTLELGDSALYLCASSLPSGVQGANEQFFGPGTRLTVL.

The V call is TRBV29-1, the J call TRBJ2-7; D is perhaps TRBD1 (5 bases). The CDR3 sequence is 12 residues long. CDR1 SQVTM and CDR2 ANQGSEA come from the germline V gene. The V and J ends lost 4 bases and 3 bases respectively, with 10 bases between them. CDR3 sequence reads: CSVGQGYYEQYF. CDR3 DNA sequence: TGCAGCGTTGGTCAGGGCTACTACGAGCAGTACTTC.

CDR3 in DNA: TGTGCCAGCAGCCAAGGATCGACTAGCGGGAGCGAAGATACGCAGTATTTT. Residues: CASSQGSTSGSEDTQYF. The V gene is TRBV4-2, the J gene TRBJ2-3; 12 bases line up with TRBD2. Germline CDR1 is LGHNA and CDR2 is YNFKEQ. The junction had 7 bases not matched to a gene; V was cut back by 1 base and J by 5 bases. CDR3 size: 17 residues.

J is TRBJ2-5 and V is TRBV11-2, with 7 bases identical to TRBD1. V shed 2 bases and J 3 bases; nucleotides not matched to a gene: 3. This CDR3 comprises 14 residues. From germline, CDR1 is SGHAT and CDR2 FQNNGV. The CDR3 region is CASSLIDREETQYF. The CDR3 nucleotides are TGTGCCAGCAGCTTAATCGACAGGGAAGAGACCCAGTACTTC.

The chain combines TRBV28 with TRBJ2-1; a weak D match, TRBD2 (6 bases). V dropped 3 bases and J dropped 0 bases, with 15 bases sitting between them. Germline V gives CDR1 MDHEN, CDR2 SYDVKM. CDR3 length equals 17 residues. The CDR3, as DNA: TGTGCCAGCAGTTTCCCACTTCTAGCGAACTCCTACAATGAGCAGTTCTTC. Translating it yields CASSFPLLANSYNEQFF.

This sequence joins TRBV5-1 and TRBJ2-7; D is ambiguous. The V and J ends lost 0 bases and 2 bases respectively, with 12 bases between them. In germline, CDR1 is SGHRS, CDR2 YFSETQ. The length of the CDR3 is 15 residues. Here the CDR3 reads CASSLVATGTYEQYF. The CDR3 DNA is TGCGCCAGCAGCTTGGTTGCGACTGGGACCTACGAGCAGTACTTC.

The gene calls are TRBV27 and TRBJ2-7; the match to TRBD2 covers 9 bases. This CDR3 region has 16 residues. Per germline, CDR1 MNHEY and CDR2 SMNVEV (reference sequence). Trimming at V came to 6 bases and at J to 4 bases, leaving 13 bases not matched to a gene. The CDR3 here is CASRKPLAGALYEQYF. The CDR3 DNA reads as TGTGCCAGCAGAAAACCTTTAGCGGGAGCCTTATACGAGCAGTACTTC.